This T cell receptor (beta chain) was obtained from a study of blood T cells in healthy people across ages. Study-wide results and caveats: Calculation of diversity from one million T cells yielded estimates considered to be underestimates. Any conclusive comparison of naive versus antigen-experienced cells was prevented by using unsorted PBMCs.

The germline V gene has CDR1 MNHEY and CDR2 SVGEGT. The CDR3 is made up of 13 amino acids. Deletions cut 6 bases from V and 3 bases from J, with 11 bases between. It was with a sample-barcoded 5' primer and a J-beta primer mix that a second PCR of roughly 7 to 12 cycles was run. TCRdb re-derived calls from the 5' RACE reads in MiXCR, one entry per CDR3 protein. The sample contains about 540,000 distinct CDR3 sequences, 24% of which appear only once. A word on this clonotype: Its antigen is not known.

The same specimen was also included in a second study, on T cells of mothers and their children. According to that study: Samples were provided by three healthy Caucasian mothers and their six children.

The sequencing input was blood. The sequence was obtained from a boy between 10 and 17 years old in good health. This chain links TRBV6-2 or TRBV6-3 with TRBJ1-2, with D unclear. CDR3 residues: CASSPAGDYGYTF. The DNA of the CDR3 is TGTGCCAGCAGCCCCGCGGGAGACTATGGCTACACCTTC.